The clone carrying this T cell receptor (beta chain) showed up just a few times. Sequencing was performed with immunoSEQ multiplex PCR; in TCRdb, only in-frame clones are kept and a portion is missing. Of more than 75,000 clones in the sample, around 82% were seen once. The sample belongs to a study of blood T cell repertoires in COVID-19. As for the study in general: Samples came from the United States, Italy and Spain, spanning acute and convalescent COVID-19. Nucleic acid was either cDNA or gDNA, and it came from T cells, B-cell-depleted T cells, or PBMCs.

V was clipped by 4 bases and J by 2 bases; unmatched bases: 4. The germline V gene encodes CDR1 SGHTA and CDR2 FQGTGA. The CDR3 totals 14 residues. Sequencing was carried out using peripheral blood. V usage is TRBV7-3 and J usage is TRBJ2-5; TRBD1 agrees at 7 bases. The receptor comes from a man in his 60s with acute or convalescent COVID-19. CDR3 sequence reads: CASSSGTAQETQYF. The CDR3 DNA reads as TGTGCCAGCAGCTCAGGGACAGCGCAAGAGACCCAGTACTTC.